This TCR beta chain was documented in a study of blood T cell repertoires in COVID-19. The overall study: T cells, B-cell-depleted T cells, or PBMCs provided the cDNA or gDNA that served as material.

Authors' methods: It was from reference gene primer amplification that nucleated cell counts were estimated. This table comes from immunoSEQ multiplex PCR, and its TCRdb copy is limited to in-frame clones, with some not included. The DNA was the basis for D and trimming; V, J and clone size are from that table. The data contain 9,000 to 15,000 clones, 85% to 90% of them singletons. CDR1 is LNHDA, CDR2 SQIVND, per germline (reference sequence). Trimming removed 5 bases at V and 4 bases at J, with 17 bases between. The CDR3 contains 15 residues. This sequence joins TRBV19 and TRBJ1-2; D gene unclear. This TCR came from a human donor in a cohort sampled during active COVID-19. Sequences were obtained from peripheral blood. The chain's CDR3 is CASSPRPPGPYGYTF. CDR3 DNA: TGTGCCAGTAGTCCACGTCCCCCTGGCCCCTATGGCTACACCTTC.